This TCR beta chain comes out of a study of blood T cell repertoires in COVID-19. Participant reports of clinical history set cohort assignment. Recovered status applied to Cohort 3 donors who had two consecutive negative PCRs. It also applied to those with clearance or with symptom resolution. In the authors' workflow: The authors estimated nucleated cell counts from reference gene primer amplification. Assay: immunoSEQ multiplex PCR; the TCRdb copy retains only in-frame clones and omits some. The V and J calls and clone size are taken from that table; D and trimming were inferred from the DNA. Here the sample spans about 270,000 clones, 80% to 90% being singletons. The specimen was PBMCs or T cells enriched from blood (not recorded which). The TCR originated in a woman under 30 who had recovered from COVID-19.

The chain's CDR3 is CASSFGGMSEQYF. The CDR3, as DNA: TGTGCCAGCAGCTTTGGGGGGATGAGCGAGCAGTACTTC. This chain links TRBV11-3 with TRBJ2-7, with a possible D match to TRBD2 (6 bases). The CDR3 loop spans 13 amino acids. Trimming left V 3 bases short and J 6 bases short, with 12 bases between. Germline CDR1 SGHNT, CDR2 YENEEA.